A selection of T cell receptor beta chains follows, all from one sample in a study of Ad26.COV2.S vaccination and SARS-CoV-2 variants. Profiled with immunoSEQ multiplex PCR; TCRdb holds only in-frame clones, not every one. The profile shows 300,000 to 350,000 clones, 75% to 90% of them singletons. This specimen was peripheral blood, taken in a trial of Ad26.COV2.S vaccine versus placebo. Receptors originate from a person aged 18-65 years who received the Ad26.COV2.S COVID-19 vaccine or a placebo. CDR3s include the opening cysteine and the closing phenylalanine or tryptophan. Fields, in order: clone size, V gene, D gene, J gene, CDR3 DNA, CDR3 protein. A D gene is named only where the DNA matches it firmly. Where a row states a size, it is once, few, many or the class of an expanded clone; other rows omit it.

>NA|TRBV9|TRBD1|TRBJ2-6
TGTGCCAGCAGCGGGACAGGGGGCGCCCGGTACTCTGGGGCCAACGTCCTGACTTTC
CASSGTGGARYSGANVLTF
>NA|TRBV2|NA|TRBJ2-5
TGTGCCAGTAGCCGGTCGGAGCAAGAGACCCAGTACTTC
CASSRSEQETQYF
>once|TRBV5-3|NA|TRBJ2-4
TGTGCCAGAAGCGGCCCCCCGGGACCAGCCAAAAACATTCAGTACTTC
CARSGPPGPAKNIQYF
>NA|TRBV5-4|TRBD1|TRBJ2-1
TGTGCCAGCAGCTTGCTGACAGGGCCCAATGAGCAGTTCTTC
CASSLLTGPNEQFF
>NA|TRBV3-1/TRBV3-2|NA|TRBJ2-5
TGTGCCAGCAGCCACGAAACAGGGGGAGGGGAGACCCAGTACTTC
CASSHETGGGETQYF
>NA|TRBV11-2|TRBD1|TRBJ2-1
TGTGCCAGCAGCTTAGCCATGGGACAGTACAATGAGCAGTTCTTC
CASSLAMGQYNEQFF
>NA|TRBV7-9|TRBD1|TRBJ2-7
TGTGCCAGCAGCTTAGCACCGGGACAGGTTGGGGAGCAGTACTTC
CASSLAPGQVGEQYF
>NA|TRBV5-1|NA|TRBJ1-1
TGCGCCAGCAGCTTGGCCACAGGAAAGACTGAAGCTTTCTTT
CASSLATGKTEAFF
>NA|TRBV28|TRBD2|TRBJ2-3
TGTGCCAGCAGCCGACTCGGACTAGTGAGGCAGTATTTT
CASSRLGLVRQYF
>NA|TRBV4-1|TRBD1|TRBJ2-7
TGCGCCAGCAGCCTAACCGGGACAGGGTCTAACGAGCAGTACTTC
CASSLTGTGSNEQYF
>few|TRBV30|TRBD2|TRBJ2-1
TGTGCCTGGAGAACCCCGGGAGGGCCGGTCCATGAGCAGTTCTTC
CAWRTPGGPVHEQFF
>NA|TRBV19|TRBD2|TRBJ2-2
TGTGCCAGTAGGGTGGGACTAGCTTACACCGGGGAGCTGTTTTTT
CASRVGLAYTGELFF
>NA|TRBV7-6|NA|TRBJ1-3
TGTGCCAGCAGCTTATTTGGGAGAGGCTCTGGAAACACCATATATTTT
CASSLFGRGSGNTIYF
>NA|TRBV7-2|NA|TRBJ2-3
TGTGCCAGCAACCCCTCGGGAGTAGATACGCAGTATTTT
CASNPSGVDTQYF
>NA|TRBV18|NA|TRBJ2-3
TGTGCCAGCTCAAAGGACCGATATAGCACAGATACGCAGTATTTT
CASSKDRYSTDTQYF
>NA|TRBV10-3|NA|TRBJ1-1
TGTGCCATCAGTGAGGGTCCAAGCACTGAAGCTTTCTTT
CAISEGPSTEAFF
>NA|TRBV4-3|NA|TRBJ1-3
TGCGCCAGCAGCCAAGATGGAGGTACCGGAAACACCATATATTTT
CASSQDGGTGNTIYF
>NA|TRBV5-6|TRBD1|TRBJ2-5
TGTGCCAGCAGCTTGGAAGGTACAGGGGGCGCGGAGACCCAGTACTTC
CASSLEGTGGAETQYF
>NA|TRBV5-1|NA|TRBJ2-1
TGCGCCAGCAGCTTGGCCGATCCGTCCTACAATGAGCAGTTCTTC
CASSLADPSYNEQFF
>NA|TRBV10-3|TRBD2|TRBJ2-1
TGTGCCATCGGGGGTAGCGGGAGGGACAATGAGCAGTTCTTC
CAIGGSGRDNEQFF
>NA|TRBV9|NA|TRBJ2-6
TGTGCCAGCAGCATTGACAGCTCTGGGGCCAACGTCCTGACTTTC
CASSIDSSGANVLTF
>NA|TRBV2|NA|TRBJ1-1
TGTGCCAGCGGCGTGGACAGCGGCACGACCGAAGCTTTCTTT
CASGVDSGTTEAFF
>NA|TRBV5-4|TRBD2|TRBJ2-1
TGTGCCAGCAGCTTTCGGAGACTAGCGGGAGAAAATGAGCAGTTCTTC
CASSFRRLAGENEQFF
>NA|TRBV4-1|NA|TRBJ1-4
TGCGCCAGCAGGGATTCACCTAATGAAAAACTGTTTTTT
CASRDSPNEKLFF
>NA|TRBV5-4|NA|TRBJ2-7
TGTGCCAGCAGCCTGGGGGGGGCGTCAGAGCAGTACTTC
CASSLGGASEQYF
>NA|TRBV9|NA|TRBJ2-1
TGTGCCAGCAGCCTCGAGGTACAGGGCTACAATGAGCAGTTCTTC
CASSLEVQGYNEQFF
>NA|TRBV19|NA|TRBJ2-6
TGTGCCAGTAGTATAGACGGGACGCGGTCTGGGGCCAACGTCCTGACTTTC
CASSIDGTRSGANVLTF
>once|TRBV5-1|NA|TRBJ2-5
TGCGCCAGCAGCTTGGCTGCAGGGGGGGAGACCCAGTACTTC
CASSLAAGGETQYF
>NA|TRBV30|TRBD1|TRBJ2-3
TGTGCCTGGAGCCTCTCTTCTTTTCTCCGGGACAGGGGGCACACAGATACGCAGTATTTT
CAWSLSSFLRDRGHTDTQYF
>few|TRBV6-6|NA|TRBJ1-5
TGTGCCAGCAGTTACAACAGGGTAAACCAGCCCCAGCATTTT
CASSYNRVNQPQHF
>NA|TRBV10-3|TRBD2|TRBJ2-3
TGTGCCAGCAGACTAGCGGGAGGGCCCGCAGATACGCAGTATTTT
CASRLAGGPADTQYF
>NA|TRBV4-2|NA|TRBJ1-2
TGTGCCAGCAGCCAAGATCCCAGGGGCAAGATTTATGGCTACACCTTC
CASSQDPRGKIYGYTF
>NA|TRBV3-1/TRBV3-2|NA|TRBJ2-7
TGTGCCAGCAGCCAAGATAGAGGGCAGGGAGCTTCCGAGCAGTACTTC
CASSQDRGQGASEQYF
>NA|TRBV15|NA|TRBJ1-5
TGTGCCACCAGCAGAGCTTATTATAGCAATCAGCCCCAGCATTTT
CATSRAYYSNQPQHF
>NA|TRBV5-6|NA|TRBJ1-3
TGTGCCAGCAGCTTGGAGGCAGGGGTGGAAAACACCATATATTTT
CASSLEAGVENTIYF
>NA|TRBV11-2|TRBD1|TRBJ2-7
TGTGCCAGCAGCTCTAAACAGGGGTTCGAGCAGTACTTC
CASSSKQGFEQYF
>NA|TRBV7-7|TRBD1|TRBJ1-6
TGTGCTAGCAGCCGTGGGACAGGAGATAATTCACCCCTCCACTTT
CASSRGTGDNSPLHF
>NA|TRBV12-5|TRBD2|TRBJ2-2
TGTGCTAGTGGTATAGAAGCGGGAGGAAACACCGGGGAGCTGTTTTTT
CASGIEAGGNTGELFF
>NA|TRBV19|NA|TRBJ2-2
TGTGCCAGTAGTATAGGCAGGGTTGGGTACACCGGGGAGCTGTTTTTT
CASSIGRVGYTGELFF
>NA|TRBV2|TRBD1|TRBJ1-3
TGTGCCAGCAGGGAGACAGGGACTGGAAACACCATATATTTT
CASRETGTGNTIYF
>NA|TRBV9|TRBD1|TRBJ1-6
TGTGCCAGCAGCGGAACAGGGGAGGGTTATTCACCCCTCCACTTT
CASSGTGEGYSPLHF
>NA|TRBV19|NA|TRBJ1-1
TGTGCCAGTAGTATTCGGAACACTGAAGCTTTCTTT
CASSIRNTEAFF
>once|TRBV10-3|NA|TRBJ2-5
TGTGCCATCAGTGAGTCGGGGGTGGTGGAGACCCAGTACTTC
CAISESGVVETQYF
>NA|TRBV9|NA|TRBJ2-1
TGTGCCAGCAGCGATGCAGCGGGCAATGAGCAGTTCTTC
CASSDAAGNEQFF
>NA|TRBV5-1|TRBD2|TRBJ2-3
TGCGCCAGCGGTCCATCCCTAGCGGGAGGGCCTGGCACAGATACGCAGTATTTT
CASGPSLAGGPGTDTQYF
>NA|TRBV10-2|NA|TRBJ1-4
TGCGCCAGCAGTGAAGTGGCAGAGAGGGGAAAACTGTTTTTT
CASSEVAERGKLFF
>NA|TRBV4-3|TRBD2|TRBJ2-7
TGCGCCAGCAGCCAAGAATGGGCGGGGGGGCTCCACGAGCAGTACTTC
CASSQEWAGGLHEQYF
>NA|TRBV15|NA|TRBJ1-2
TGTGCCACCAGCAGAGATCCTCGAAGCTCCTATGGCTACACCTTC
CATSRDPRSSYGYTF
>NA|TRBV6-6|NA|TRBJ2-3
TGTGCTTCGGGGCGGGGCGCGACAGATACGCAGTATTTT
CASGRGATDTQYF
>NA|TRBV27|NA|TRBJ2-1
TGTGCCAGCAGTCTGATGATACCGCCGAATGAGCAGTTCTTC
CASSLMIPPNEQFF
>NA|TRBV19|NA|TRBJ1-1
TGTGCCAGTAGGTGGACAGCGAACACTGAAGCTTTCTTT
CASRWTANTEAFF
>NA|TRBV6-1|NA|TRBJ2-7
TGTGCCAGCAGTGAATATCTCAACAGGGCCTCCTACGAGCAGTACTTC
CASSEYLNRASYEQYF
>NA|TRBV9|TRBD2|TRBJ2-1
TGTGCCAGTAGCCGTCCTAGCGGGAGTTTCGATGAGCAGTTCTTC
CASSRPSGSFDEQFF
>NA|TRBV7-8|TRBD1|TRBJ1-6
TGTGCCAGCAGTTTGACAGGGTCAAATTCACCCCTCCACTTT
CASSLTGSNSPLHF
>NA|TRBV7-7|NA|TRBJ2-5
TGTGCCAGCAGCTTAGGCCTCTTGGAGGTAGAGACCCAGTACTTC
CASSLGLLEVETQYF
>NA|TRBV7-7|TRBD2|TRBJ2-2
TGTGCTAGCAGCTTAGCGGGCACCGGGGAGCTGTTTTTT
CASSLAGTGELFF
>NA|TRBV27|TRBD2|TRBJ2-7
TGTGCCAGCAGTTTCTTCGACCCTAGCGGGAGATTCAACGAGCAGTACTTC
CASSFFDPSGRFNEQYF
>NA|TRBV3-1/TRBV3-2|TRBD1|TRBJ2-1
TGTGCCAGCAGAATTACAGGGGACTACAATGAGCAGTTCTTC
CASRITGDYNEQFF
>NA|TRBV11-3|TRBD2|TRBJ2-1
TGTGCCAGCAGCATAGGCGGACTAGCGACTCATGAGCAGTTCTTC
CASSIGGLATHEQFF
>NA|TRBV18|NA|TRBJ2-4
TGTGCCAGCTCACCACGGGAAGGAGTCAAAAACATTCAGTACTTC
CASSPREGVKNIQYF